This T cell receptor beta chain was captured in a study of cytomegalovirus exposure and HLA in healthy donors. Study results and limitations: Associated with HLA alleles at 0.05 false discovery rate in a later analysis were some 16,000 TCR beta sequences. The study dropped some indistinguishable V segments, TRBV6-2 and TRBV6-3 among them. A later analysis reportedly found that, within productive TCRs, an Asian-associated ancestry cluster had fewer N-insertions than the mean observed across the approximately 670 donors.

In germline, CDR1 is SGHAT, CDR2 FQNNGV. V lost 3 bases to trimming and J lost 5 bases; unmatched junction nucleotides: 8. The CDR3 has 15 residues. It was with 60 Vbeta and 13 Jbeta primers that the PCR ran. Clones were read by immunoSEQ multiplex PCR, and TCRdb kept only the in-frame ones, dropping some. The profile shows about 190,000 clones, 70% to 90% of them singletons. A remark on this clone: What it binds is unknown.

The rearrangement uses TRBV11-2 and TRBJ2-3; 7 nucleotides agree with TRBD2. Sequenced material: PBMCs. The sequence derives from a woman aged 25 to 39 in good health and CMV-seronegative. Here the CDR3 DNA reads TGTGCCAGCAGCTTCGGTGCGGGAGAAATAGATACGCAGTATTTT. This codes for CASSFGAGEIDTQYF.